This is a list of T cell receptor beta chains from one sample in a study of immune evolution from preneoplasia to lung adenocarcinoma. Generated by immunoSEQ multiplex PCR, the TCRdb table keeps only in-frame clones and is missing some. The sample lists around 2,000 clones, 70% to 85% occurring once. Sample: FFPE adjacent normal lung tissue. The receptors come from a person aged 70 to 85 with lung adenocarcinoma. Each CDR3 is given with its conserved first and last residue. A D gene is named only where the DNA matches it firmly.

>TRBJ2-2|.|TRBV28
CASSSDMVDTGELFF
>TRBJ2-3|TRBD2|TRBV10-3
CAISLTSGTDTQYF
>TRBJ2-1|.|TRBV4-3
CASSQEGWNEQFF
>TRBJ1-1|.|TRBV9
CASSGREGRNTEAFF
>TRBJ2-7|TRBD1|TRBV18
CASSPGTGFSEQYF
>TRBJ2-7|TRBD1|TRBV29-1
CSVGQGRLLSYEQYF
>TRBJ1-2|.|TRBV28
CASSPPRGANTF
>TRBJ1-2|.|TRBV5-6
CASSFSENYGYTF
>TRBJ2-5|TRBD2|TRBV29-1
CSVAGRVQETQYF
>TRBJ2-1|TRBD2|TRBV19
CASSISGDEQFF
>TRBJ1-4|.|TRBV4-2
CASSQAGGNEKLFF
>TRBJ2-7|.|TRBV9
CASSSANRDDEQYF
>TRBJ2-5|.|TRBV9
CASSANSLQETQYF
>TRBJ1-1|TRBD1|TRBV7-9
CASRDGQGNTEAFF
>TRBJ2-1|.|TRBV12-5
CASGLGLARNEQFF
>TRBJ1-5|.|TRBV28
CASSLRENQPQHF
>TRBJ2-3|.|TRBV7-3
CASSSFFTDTQYF
>TRBJ2-6|TRBD1|TRBV18
CASSPGTGLSGANVLTF
>TRBJ2-3|.|TRBV9
CASSGTDGGTDTQYF
>TRBJ2-1|.|TRBV11-2
CASRLTVPLGTGDEQFF
>TRBJ2-7|TRBD2|TRBV2
CASKGTSGRSEQYF
>TRBJ2-7|.|TRBV13
CASAPGPGYYEQYF
>TRBJ2-7|TRBD2|TRBV7-2
CASSSTSGSSLEQYF
>TRBJ2-5|TRBD1|TRBV7-3
CASSLTGGETQYF
>TRBJ2-4|.|TRBV27
CASSPIKNNIQYF
>TRBJ2-1|TRBD2|TRBV30
CAWSGVGGEQFF
>TRBJ1-1|TRBD1|TRBV7-9
CASSLAGTGEEAFF
>TRBJ2-3|.|TRBV7-2
CASSPLFGLAQAFTQYF
>TRBJ2-1|TRBD1|TRBV29-1
CSVQTGVSLNEQFF
>TRBJ2-2|TRBD2|TRBV5-5
CASSSSGMNTGELFF
>TRBJ2-5|.|TRBV18
CASSSPFGQLETQYF
>TRBJ2-7|.|TRBV11-2
CASSAPRLYEQYF
>TRBJ2-1|.|TRBV4-3
CASSQSRIYNEQFF
>TRBJ1-1|.|TRBV7-9
CASSSLGGLEGAFF
>TRBJ2-7|.|TRBV25-1
CASGSAPYEQYF
>TRBJ2-2|.|TRBV30
CACQPGGGSTGELFF
>TRBJ1-5|.|TRBV18
CASSPRQDSGNQPQHF